This passage covers 2 T cell receptor beta chains from one sample sequenced in a study of cytomegalovirus exposure and HLA in healthy donors. PCR was performed using 60 Vbeta and 13 Jbeta primers. Clones were sequenced by immunoSEQ multiplex PCR, and TCRdb holds only the in-frame ones, with some missing. The sample is made up of 130,000 or so clones, and the top ten hold roughly 1.6% of it. Sequencing input: PBMCs. These receptors came from a woman between 40 and 55 years old in good health and CMV-seronegative.

Notes on this clone: The CDR3 does not close with the conserved phenylalanine or tryptophan, likely indicating a read error. The chain couples TRBV5-6 to TRBJ2-7; TRBD2 matches 10 bases. With 0 bases clipped from V and 2 bases from J, the junction kept 2 bases outside the gene matches. The CDR3 sequence is 15 residues long. The germline V gene encodes CDR1 SGHDT and CDR2 YYEEEE. The CDR3, as DNA: TGTGCCAGCAGCTTGGGTAGCGGGGGGACCTACGAGCAGTACCTC. Protein sequence: CASSLGSGGTYEQYL.

The chain has TRBV15 and TRBJ2-5; D is perhaps TRBD2 (6 bases). V lost 1 base and J lost 6, with 15 bases in between. The V gene's germline CDR1 is LNHNV and CDR2 YYDKDF (reference sequence). The CDR3 is 15 residues long. The CDR3 here is CATSRGGVDDKTQYF. In DNA, the CDR3 is TGTGCCACCAGCAGAGGGGGGGTAGATGATAAGACCCAGTACTTC. Full variable domain (remainder filled in from reference TRBV15 and TRBJ2-5): DAMVIQNPRYQVTQFGKPVTLSCSQTLNHNVMYWYQQKSSQAPKLLFHYYDKDFNNEADTPDNFQSRRPNTSFCFLDIRSPGLGDTAMYLCATSRGGVDDKTQYFGPGTRLLVL.